The 7 T cell receptor beta chains below come from one sample, sequenced in a study of T cell clonality in common variable immunodeficiency. Findings and limits, study-wide: Reportedly, TCR beta sequences from common variable immunodeficiency showed fewer deletions and N-nucleotide insertions.

These receptors lack a known antigen. Assay: immunoSEQ multiplex PCR; the TCRdb copy retains only in-frame clones and omits some. The sample is made up of about 28,000 clones, none counted only once. The specimen was peripheral blood mononuclear cells. The receptors here all came from a human donor with common variable immunodeficiency.

This clone was detected only a few times. Read data end 3 residues before the CDR3 end; the end is taken from the germline J gene. The gene calls are TRBV7-2 and TRBJ2-7; 7 bases agree with TRBD1. The germline V gene has CDR1 SGHTA and CDR2 FQGNSA. The CDR3 has 14 residues. Trimming took 3 bases from V and 4 from J; bases not matched to a gene: 6. The CDR3 DNA, read in part, is TGTGCCAGCAGCTTTGACAGGGTGGCGTACGAG. This encodes CASSFDRVAYE. The entire CDR3 reads CASSFDRVAYEQYF.

The CDR3 loop is CASNSHYGYTF. The covered CDR3 bases are TGTGCCAGTAACAGCCACTATGGC. The chain couples TRBV19 to TRBJ1-2, with D unclear. The read terminates 3 residues before the CDR3 end, so the remaining end is supplied by the germline J gene. With 7 bases removed from V and 3 bases from J, the gap between germline ends came to 6 bases. Germline assignment: CDR1 LNHDA and CDR2 SQIVND (reference sequence). The CDR3 totals 11 residues.

This clone appeared many times. Read data end 3 residues before the CDR3 end; the end is taken from the germline J gene. The chain uses TRBV19 and TRBJ2-2; D tentatively reads TRBD1 or TRBD2 (6 bases each). The CDR3 extends over 14 amino acids. V was cut by 7 bases and J by 4 bases, with 13 bases left in between. Per germline, CDR1 LNHDA and CDR2 SQIVND (reference sequence). Here the CDR3 reads CASTIRGGTGELFF. The covered CDR3 bases are TGTGCCAGTACCATCAGGGGAGGCACCGGGGAG.

This clone was observed many times. CDR3 protein: CASSLGPSNQPQHF. Incomplete CDR3 DNA: TGTGCCAGCAGCTTAGGGCCCAGCAATCAGCCC. The chain uses TRBV7-2 and TRBJ1-5; unclear D gene. The read terminates 3 residues before the CDR3 end, so the remaining end is supplied by the germline J gene. The germline V gene has CDR1 SGHTA and CDR2 FQGNSA. V was trimmed by 1 base and J by 1 base, leaving 5 bases between them. The CDR3 length is 14 residues.

Of note for this clone: The read falls 3 residues short of the CDR3 end, and the missing part is taken from the germline J gene. This chain uses TRBV5-1 with TRBJ2-2; D uncertain. CDR1 and CDR2 (germline): SGHRS, YFSETQ. The CDR3 has 14 amino acids. V lost 1 base and J 0 bases, leaving 4 bases between the germline ends. This CDR3 reads CASSLSSNTGELFF. The covered CDR3 bases are TGCGCCAGCAGCTTGAGCTCGAACACCGGGGAG.

This clone was seen repeatedly, ten times or more. The CDR3 end falls 3 residues outside the read, so it is completed with the germline J gene. The chain is built from TRBV20-1 and TRBJ1-2; perhaps TRBD1 as D (6 bases). V was pared by 6 bases and J by 4 bases, with 15 bases between. This CDR3 is built from 13 residues. Germline CDR1 DFQATT, CDR2 SNEGSKA (reference sequence). The sequenced CDR3 bases are TGCAGTGCGTGGACAGAAGCATTCTATGGC. Translated: CSAWTEAFYG. The full CDR3 is CSAWTEAFYGYTF.

This clone was seen many times. The DNA ends 3 residues before the CDR3 does, and the rest of the CDR3 is filled in from the germline J gene. J is TRBJ1-1 and V is TRBV5-6, with 9 bases matching TRBD1. Germline V gives CDR1 SGHDT, CDR2 YYEEEE. The CDR3 is made up of 14 amino acids. V lost 2 bases to trimming and J lost 6 bases; unmatched junction nucleotides: 5. This CDR3 is CASSLDRGSAEAFF. The sequenced part of the CDR3 DNA is TGTGCCAGCAGCTTAGACAGGGGGTCCGCTGAA.